This TCR beta chain stems from a study of vaccination effects on CD4 cells after COVID-19. Within the ViraFEST assay, antigen-specific CD4+ T cells underwent expansion with viral peptide pools prior to sequencing. Cultured cells yielded isolated CD4+ T cells after 10 days. Half the medium was replaced with IL-2 medium on days 3 and 7. Concerning this clone: Its antigen is unknown.

Per germline, CDR1 ENHRY and CDR2 SYGVKD. CDR3 size: 12 residues. With 6 bases clipped from V and 4 bases from J, the junction kept 2 bases outside the gene matches. The protocol was immunoSEQ multiplex PCR, while the TCRdb copy is restricted to in-frame clones and leaves out a portion. The sample carries about 60,000 clones, roughly 79% recorded once. The sample here was CD4+ T cells from PBMCs cultured with HCoV-229E spike peptides, taken before COVID-19 vaccination. This sequence was found in a human donor who received a COVID-19 vaccine. This chain joins TRBV10-3 and TRBJ2-5; TRBD1 matches at 7 bases. The DNA of the CDR3 is TGTGCCATCAGCCGGGACAGAGAGACCCAGTACTTC. Residues: CAISRDRETQYF.